This T cell receptor (beta chain) emerged from a study of CD8 T cells in Susac syndrome. Study as a whole: Patients with Susac syndrome who were sequenced included roughly 6 with active disease and 8 or 9 in remission.

All included Susac syndrome patients satisfied recently defined diagnostic criteria for definite or probable disease. TEMRA cells were FACS-enriched, while CD8+ and CD4+ T cells were negatively isolated. When the RNA was reverse transcribed, random hexamers were used with an input of about 0.45 to 1 ug. The amplification used immunoSEQ multiplex PCR on TCR beta CDR3; it spanned 54 Vbeta and 13 Jbeta. TCRdb ran MiXCR on the immunoSEQ multiplex PCR reads and lists one entry per CDR3 protein. This table holds approximately 83,000 distinct CDR3 sequences, 90% to 95% found once. The sequencing input was CD8+ T cells from PBMCs. This clonotype was obtained from a human donor with Susac syndrome.

The CDR3 DNA is TGTGCCAGCAGCCAAGGGACAGGGGAAAATCAGCCCCAGCATTTT. As protein: CASSQGTGENQPQHF. J is TRBJ1-5 and V is TRBV4-2; TRBD1 aligns across 9 bases. Germline loops: CDR1 LGHNA, CDR2 YNFKEQ. CDR3 length equals 15 residues. Trimming at V came to 1 base and at J to 4 bases, leaving 2 bases not matched to a gene.